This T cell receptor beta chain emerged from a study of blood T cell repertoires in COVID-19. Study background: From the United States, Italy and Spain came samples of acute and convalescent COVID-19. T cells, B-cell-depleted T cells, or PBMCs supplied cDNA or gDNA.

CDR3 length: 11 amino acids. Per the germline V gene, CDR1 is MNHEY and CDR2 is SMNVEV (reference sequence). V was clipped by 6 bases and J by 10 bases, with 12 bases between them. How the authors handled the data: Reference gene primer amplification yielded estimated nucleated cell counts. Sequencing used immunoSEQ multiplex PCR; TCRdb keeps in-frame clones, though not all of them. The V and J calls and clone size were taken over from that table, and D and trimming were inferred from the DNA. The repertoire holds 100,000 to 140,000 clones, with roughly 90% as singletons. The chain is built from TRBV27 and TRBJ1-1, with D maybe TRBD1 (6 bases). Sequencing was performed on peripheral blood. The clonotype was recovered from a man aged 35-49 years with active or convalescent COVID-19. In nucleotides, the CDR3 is TGTGCCAGCAGCCTCCAGGGGCGAGCTTTCTTT. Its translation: CASSLQGRAFF.